One and the same sample provided the 19 T cell receptor beta chains below, sequenced in a study of molecular identifiers for immune sequencing clone quantification. TCRdb re-derived calls from the PCR reads in MiXCR, one entry per CDR3 protein. The repertoire holds fewer than 350,000 distinct CDR3 sequences, around 21% seen once, with more than 0.8% in the top ten. The specimen was naive CD8+ T cells from blood, with Jurkat cell RNA spiked in. The subset here: FACS-sorted CD8+CD4-CCR7+CD45RA+ naive T cells. The receptors here all came from a human donor in good health. Some libraries in this study had Jurkat cell RNA spiked in.

This clonotype was observed at least ten times. This chain uses TRBV7-2 with TRBJ1-5; D is unclear. Germline V gene lookup returns CDR1 SGHTA and CDR2 FQGNSA. Trimming cost V 0 bases and J 3 bases, with 12 bases left between them. The CDR3 has 16 residues. This CDR3 is CASSLAFVGNNQPQHF. CDR3 sequence (DNA): TGTGCCAGCAGCTTAGCGTTTGTAGGGAACAATCAGCCCCAGCATTTT.

This clonotype was picked up many times. The genes are TRBV27 and TRBJ1-6; no clear D. The length of the CDR3 is 15 residues. V lost 4 bases and J 4 bases, leaving 11 bases between the germline ends. Germline values: CDR1 MNHEY, CDR2 SMNVEV (reference sequence). The CDR3 loop reads CASSSYVGYNSPLHF. DNA for the CDR3: TGTGCCAGCAGTTCCTATGTGGGGTATAATTCACCCCTCCACTTT.

On this clonotype: A much more abundant neighbour one base away suggests this may be a read error. This is likely a read error, given that the CDR3 carries no conserved phenylalanine or tryptophan at its end. V gene TRBV9 combines with J gene TRBJ2-7; D is tentatively TRBD1 or TRBD2 (5 bases each). This CDR3 spans 14 amino acids. V was trimmed by 4 bases and J by 2 bases, leaving 13 bases between them. Germline V gene data show CDR1 as SGDLS and CDR2 as YYNGEE. The CDR3 bases are TGTGCCAGCAGCCCGAGGGACGGACCCTACGAGCAGTACCTC. Its translation: CASSPRDGPYEQYL.

Ten or more counts support this clonotype. The chain joins TRBV7-6 to TRBJ2-7, with 10 bases that match TRBD2. V lost 1 base and J lost 6; bases outside the gene matches: 6. From germline, CDR1 is SGHVS and CDR2 FNYEAQ. The CDR3 totals 15 residues. The CDR3 reads CASSLVASGSSEQYF. CDR3 bases: TGTGCCAGCAGCTTAGTAGCTAGCGGGAGCTCCGAGCAGTACTTC.

V and J are TRBV19 and TRBJ2-7; no definite D call. Germline V gene lookup returns CDR1 LNHDA and CDR2 SQIVND (reference sequence). CDR3 length: 14 amino acids. Trimming removed 1 base from V and 2 bases from J, with 9 bases in between. For the CDR3, the DNA is TGTGCCAGTAGTATAGCGTTCCCTCCCTACGAGCAGTACTTC. This codes for CASSIAFPPYEQYF.

In this sample, this clonotype turned up many times. The gene calls are TRBV4-3 and TRBJ2-1; D tentatively reads TRBD1 or TRBD2 (5 bases each). The germline V gene encodes CDR1 LGHNA and CDR2 YSLEER. Trimming left V 0 bases short and J 8 bases short, with 29 bases between. The CDR3 runs 20 residues. The CDR3 region has the DNA TGCGCCAGCAGCCAAGACTCAGGGAGTTTGATGCAGGTGGAGGTTGATGAGCAGTTCTTC. Its protein is CASSQDSGSLMQVEVDEQFF.

As to this clonotype: A much larger clonotype is one base distant, so this may be a read error. The rearrangement joins TRBV2 to TRBJ2-3; 7 nucleotides agree with TRBD2. V shed 5 bases and J 8 bases; nucleotides not matched to a gene: 16. Germline V gene lookup returns CDR1 SNHLY and CDR2 FYNNEI. The CDR3 is 16 residues long. The DNA of the CDR3 is TGTGCCAGCAGTCGCGGCGGGAGCGAAGCTCGAGGTACGCAGTATTTT. Translated: CASSRGGSEARGTQYF.

This clonotype was detected many times. The chain combines TRBV7-9 with TRBJ2-1; 9 nucleotides line up with TRBD2. CDR3 length: 15 amino acids. Germline V gene lookup returns CDR1 SEHNR and CDR2 FQNEAQ (reference sequence). V shed 2 bases and J 1 base; nucleotides not matched to a gene: 0. Written as DNA, the CDR3 is TGTGCCAGCAGCTTACTAGCGGGATCCTACAATGAGCAGTTCTTC. It translates to CASSLLAGSYNEQFF.

The table lists this clonotype with many counts. The chain links TRBV7-9 to TRBJ2-7, with TRBD1 matching 7 bases. This CDR3 spans 12 amino acids. The V and J ends lost 5 bases and 9 bases, in that order; junction bases with no gene match: 7. Looked up from germline, CDR1 is SEHNR and CDR2 is FQNEAQ (reference sequence). The CDR3 bases are TGTGCCAGCAGCGGCATCTCAGGGGGGCAGTACTTC. Translation gives CASSGISGGQYF. Variable domain in full (rest from reference TRBV7-9 and TRBJ2-7): DTGVSQNPRHKITKRGQNVTFRCDPISEHNRLYWYRQTLGQGPEFLTYFQNEAQLEKSRLLSDRFSAERPKGSFSTLEIQRTEQGDSAMYLCASSGISGGQYFGPGTRLTVT.

This clonotype was detected many times. The chain's CDR3 is CASSRGRSSYNEQFF. In nucleotides, the CDR3 is TGTGCCAGCAGTCGAGGGAGGAGCTCCTACAATGAGCAGTTCTTC. V gene TRBV6-5 combines with J gene TRBJ2-1, with D perhaps TRBD2 (6 bases). CDR3 size: 15 residues. Between the trimmed V and J ends, which lost 5 bases and 0 bases, there was a span of 11 bases. CDR1 and CDR2 (germline): MNHEY, SVGAGI.

On this clonotype itself: This may be a read error, as it is one base from a much larger clone. The chain joins TRBV5-3 to TRBJ2-3, with unresolved D. TRBV5-3 is marked as an open reading frame, function uncertain. The CDR3 contains 14 residues. The CDR3 DNA is TGTGCCAGCAGCTTAACTGTCAACACAGATACGCAGTATTTT. It yields the protein CASSLTVNTDTQYF.

The sample holds many counts of this clonotype. The chain is built from TRBV4-3 and TRBJ2-1; the D gene is possibly TRBD2 (6 bases). Germline V CDR1 and CDR2: LGHNA, YSLEER. V was clipped by 1 base and J by 7 bases, with 11 bases between them. The CDR3 has 14 amino acids. The CDR3 coding sequence is TGCGCCAGCAGCCAAGCGGGACTCAGGAATGAGCAGTTCTTC. Protein product: CASSQAGLRNEQFF.

Turning to this clonotype: A much larger clone lies one base from this, so it may be a read error. The V call is TRBV28, the J call TRBJ2-7; 9 bases align to TRBD2. The CDR3 length is 14 residues. Germline-derived CDR1 and CDR2 are MDHEN and SYDVKM. In DNA form, the CDR3 reads TGTGCCAGCGTTCCTAGCGGGGCCTCCTGCGAGCAGTACTTC. Encoded protein: CASVPSGASCEQYF.

As regards this clonotype: This may come from a read error, since a much larger clone is one base off. The chain joins TRBV29-1 to TRBJ2-3; 7 bases agree with TRBD1. The germline V gene encodes CDR1 SQVTM and CDR2 ANQGSEA. Trimming at V came to 6 bases and at J to 0 bases, leaving 15 bases not matched to a gene. This CDR3 has 17 residues. CDR3 nucleotide sequence: TGCAGCGTCGAGAAGGGACAGTCGACTCCTAGCACAGATACGCAGTATTTT. Protein: CSVEKGQSTPSTDTQYF.

This clonotype has at least ten counts. This chain connects TRBV6-1 to TRBJ2-7; D might be TRBD2 (6 bases). CDR3 size: 14 residues. The ends were cut back, 7 bases at V and 3 bases at J, with 16 bases in the middle. Germline CDR1 and CDR2: MNHNS and SASEGT. CDR3: CASTPLGGVYEQYF. DNA for the CDR3: TGTGCCAGCACCCCTCTTGGAGGGGTCTACGAGCAGTACTTC.

This clonotype has ten or more counts. This chain connects TRBV7-9 to TRBJ2-7, with a possible D match to TRBD2 (6 bases). Trimming pared 1 base from V and 2 bases from J, leaving 15 bases between. The germline V gene has CDR1 SEHNR and CDR2 FQNEAQ (reference sequence). This CDR3 comprises 16 residues. In nucleotides, the CDR3 is TGTGCCAGCAGCTTAGACGTAGCGGTGCTGACCTACGAGCAGTACTTC. Translating it yields CASSLDVAVLTYEQYF.

The chain carries TRBV24-1 and TRBJ2-1; 8 positions match TRBD2. Germline CDR1 and CDR2: KGHDR and SFDVKD. The trim removed 3 bases at V and 2 bases at J, leaving 5 bases unmatched. The CDR3 runs 16 residues. The CDR3, as DNA: TGTGCCACCAGTGATCAACGCGGGGGGACCTACAATGAGCAGTTCTTC. This translates into CATSDQRGGTYNEQFF.

This clonotype was detected many times. The chain joins TRBV12-3 or TRBV12-4 to TRBJ2-4; D remains unclear. The germline V and J ends were trimmed by 3 bases and 5 bases, with 8 bases remaining between them. CDR3 length: 13 residues. CDR3 in amino acids: CASSFDQENIQYF. Here the CDR3 DNA reads TGTGCCAGCAGTTTCGACCAGGAAAACATTCAGTACTTC.

This clonotype showed up just a few times. This sequence joins TRBV25-1 and TRBJ2-5, with D perhaps matching TRBD1 (5 bases). Deletions cut 3 bases from V and 2 bases from J, with 13 bases between. Germline lookup yields CDR1 MGHDK and CDR2 SYGVNS. This CDR3 is 15 amino acids long. The CDR3 reads CASSETARLQETQYF. Here the CDR3 DNA reads TGTGCCAGCAGTGAGACAGCGAGATTACAAGAGACCCAGTACTTC. Combining the CDR3 with reference TRBV25-1 and TRBJ2-5 gives the whole variable domain EADIYQTPRYLVIGTGKKITLECSQTMGHDKMYWYQQDPGMELHLIHYSYGVNSTEKGDLSSESTVSRIRTEHFPLTLESARPSHTSQYLCASSETARLQETQYFGPGTRLLVL.